The text below deals with one T cell receptor (beta chain). What it binds is not known. This specimen comes from a study of human T cells and chemical hapten exposure. Overall study context: Patients additionally received therapeutic doses of diphenylcyclopropenone on the scalp once a week, and this continued throughout the roughly 22-week study. Yields of TCR per sample differed, chiefly owing to small differences in pooled library volume. Notes on the study in general: The study found that DPC sensitization did not change TCRs above 1 in 1000 frequency. Large CDR3 similarity clusters arose significantly more often from expanded TCRs than from controls.

Germline V gene sequence: CDR1 SGHRS, CDR2 YFSETQ. The V segment lost 3 bases and the J segment 4 bases; nucleotides outside the gene matches: 6. This CDR3 region has 14 residues. TCRdb called the RACE reads again in MiXCR, with one record for every CDR3 protein. The table records more than 250,000 distinct CDR3 sequences, around 7.3% of them present only once. Time point in this sample: pre-sensitization, week 0. Documented treatment: therapeutic diphenylcyclopropenone sensitization with weekly scalp DPC. The sample in question was whole blood, obtained in connection with sensitization to the hapten diphenylcyclopropenone (DPC). This TCR came from a man aged 18 to 29 with alopecia areata. Some clones in this sample may be carry-over from other donors' samples. J is TRBJ1-2 and V is TRBV5-1; 7 bases are a match to TRBD1. This CDR3 is CASSSLQGSYGYTF. DNA of the CDR3: TGCGCCAGCAGCTCCCTACAGGGGTCCTATGGCTACACCTTC.